The text below deals with one TCR beta chain. The antigen it binds to is not known. Within one base of it there is no much larger clone, and no base qualities were kept. V loses 6 bases, J loses 1 base, and the germline ends lie 9 bases apart. CDR1 LGHDT and CDR2 YNNKEL were looked up in the germline V gene (reference sequence). Including cysteine and phenylalanine, the CDR3 has 14 amino acids. Here the CDR3 DNA is all that survives: 42 bases in frame from base 1. RNA was extracted using the RNeasy kit, and roughly 0.5 to 1 ug of the RNA was reverse transcribed with random hexamers. The immunoSEQ multiplex PCR assay, which covers 54 Vbeta and 13 Jbeta segments, was used to amplify TCR beta CDR3 regions. PCR amplification bias was corrected using a synthetic template baseline for primer optimization and computational correction. On the study's bioinformatics: Reads were annotated to V, D and J genes per IMGT and analyzed with immunoSEQ Analyzer, keeping only productive sequences. To calculate clonality, Shannon entropy was normalized by log2 of the number of productive unique sequences and then subtracted from one. For each patient and control, public and private clones were evaluated within the 100 most prevalent clones. A clone was defined as Susac-specific if it was absent from the healthy and MS cohorts, from some 980 published viral clones and from other ImmuneACCESS disease sequences. TCRdb itself trimmed the public reads at Q25 with fastp, ran MiXCR and retained productive beta chains. Under each unique CDR3 protein, matching rows form one entry showing the most common genes and DNA. The V and J calls were determined by TCRdb, not by the authors. The sample table shows about 71,000 distinct CDR3 sequences, and 95% to 96% are seen once. 0.11% of the sample is in the top ten clones.

These data are taken from a study of CD8 T cells in Susac syndrome (dated by TCRdb to the late 2010s). Broadly, across the study: The study used repertoire sequencing to test whether antigen drove CD8+ T cell activation and differentiation in Susac syndrome.

What the study reported, not specific to this receptor: The number of individuals in the TCR sequencing and HLA analysis was recognized as being relatively small.

Peripheral blood CD8+ and CD4+ T cells from healthy donors, Susac syndrome patients and multiple sclerosis patients were profiled using high-throughput TCR beta sequencing. Treatment-naive patients with stable or active relapsing-remitting disease fulfilling revised McDonald criteria were used as multiple sclerosis controls. CD8+ TEMRA cells were enriched by FACS, while bulk CD8+ and CD4+ T cells were purified by magnetic negative isolation. Blood was drawn into EDTA tubes, processed within 24 hours, and PBMCs were isolated by density gradient centrifugation. PBMCs intended for TCR sequencing were frozen in liquid nitrogen and were later thawed in a 37 degrees C water bath. The sorted or isolated CD4+, CD8+ and CD8+ TEMRA cells had a purity of 90% or higher.

Specimen: CD4+ T cells from PBMCs. The rearrangement joined TRBV3-1 to TRBJ2-2; there is no confident call for the D gene. The TCR sequence derives from a human donor with multiple sclerosis. The CDR3 region reads CASRIQENTGELFF. DNA sequence: TGTGCCAGCAGGATCCAGGAGAACACCGGGGAGCTGTTTTTT.